The present entry profiles one T cell receptor beta chain with its context. Its specificity is unknown. V shed 4 bases and J 8 bases; nucleotides not matched to a gene: 6. Germline CDR1 reads SGHNT; CDR2 reads YYREEE (reference sequence). The length of the CDR3 is 14 residues. The data derive from a study of cytomegalovirus exposure and HLA in healthy donors. Use of 60 Vbeta and 13 Jbeta primers characterized the PCR. Sequenced by immunoSEQ multiplex PCR; TCRdb stores in-frame clones only, minus some. The table lists roughly 180,000 clones, 70% to 85% of them singletons. Whole-study results and caveats: Highly shared sequence variants in one cluster were likely a sequencing artifact. The Asian-associated ancestry cluster reportedly had fewer N-insertions than the approximately 670-donor mean in a later analysis. The majority of CMV-associated TCR beta chains were reported as apparently HLA-restricted in a later analysis.

This receptor was identified in a woman aged 60-70 years in good health and CMV-seropositive. The sequenced sample consisted of PBMCs. The chain employs TRBV5-4 and TRBJ2-1, with 10 bases matching TRBD2. CDR3 DNA sequence: TGTGCCAGCAGCAGGGCAACTAGCGGGGATGAGCAGTTCTTC. Translated, it gives CASSRATSGDEQFF.